The rows below give T cell receptor beta chains drawn from one sample of a study of blood T cell repertoires in COVID-19. TCRdb's copy holds only in-frame clones and misses some; the assay was immunoSEQ multiplex PCR. The sample carries under 450,000 clones, around 88% recorded once. Sequences were obtained from peripheral blood. Receptors originate from a woman in her fifties or sixties with COVID-19, enrolled during active disease. Each CDR3 is given with its conserved first and last residue. D genes are given only for firm matches. Not all rows give a size; the values are once, few, many and, for expanded clones, a class.

D	length	size	V	J	DNA	CDR3
TRBD1	13	-	TRBV6-1	TRBJ1-6	TGTGCCAGCAGTGAGGGACAGTTTTCACCCCTCCACTTT	CASSEGQFSPLHF
-	14	-	TRBV2	TRBJ1-5	TGTGCCAGCAGCGAACGGGATGCCGAGGAGCCCCAGCATTTT	CASSERDAEEPQHF
-	12	-	TRBV18	TRBJ1-2	TGTGCCAGCGGCAGGGAGGGCTATGGCTACACCTTC	CASGREGYGYTF
TRBD1	16	few	TRBV5-5	TRBJ2-2	TGTGCCAGCAGCGCAAGACAGGGGGCGGACACCGGGGAGCTGTTTTTT	CASSARQGADTGELFF
-	16	once	TRBV28	TRBJ2-3	TGTGCCAGCAAACTCACCACGGGATTACTCACAGATACGCAGTATTTT	CASKLTTGLLTDTQYF
-	14	once	TRBV6-5	TRBJ2-3	TGTGCCAGCAGATCTCAGGGTCCGACAGATACGCAGTATTTT	CASRSQGPTDTQYF
TRBD2	15	-	TRBV11-2	TRBJ2-2	TGTGCCAGCAGCCCGCGGGGGATGGACACCGGGGAGCTGTTTTTT	CASSPRGMDTGELFF
-	15	-	TRBV4-1	TRBJ1-3	TGCGCCAGCAGCCAAGATCCGGGCTCTGGAAACACCATATATTTT	CASSQDPGSGNTIYF
TRBD1	16	-	TRBV2	TRBJ2-2	TGTGCCAGCGCTACCGGGACAGGGGTCTCCACCGGGGAGCTGTTTTTT	CASATGTGVSTGELFF
-	13	-	TRBV4-2	TRBJ1-6	TGTGCCAGCAGCATTCCAGGCCTTACACCCCTCCACTTT	CASSIPGLTPLHF
-	15	-	TRBV12-5	TRBJ1-1	TGTGCTAGTGGGGGCCCCACGACAGGGAACACTGAAGCTTTCTTT	CASGGPTTGNTEAFF
-	14	once	TRBV18	TRBJ1-5	TGTGCCAGCTCCCCCGCGGCAGGCAATCAGCCCCAGCATTTT	CASSPAAGNQPQHF
-	13	-	TRBV28	TRBJ1-5	TGTGCCAGCAGGGGGGACACGGATCAGCCCCAGCATTTT	CASRGDTDQPQHF
-	13	-	TRBV11-2	TRBJ2-3	TGTGCCAGCAACGGGGGGCCGGGAGATACGCAGTATTTT	CASNGGPGDTQYF
-	13	-	TRBV28	TRBJ1-1	TGTGCCAGCAGTTTCCAGGGCCGGACTGAAGCTTTCTTT	CASSFQGRTEAFF
-	16	-	TRBV11-3	TRBJ2-3	TGTGCCAGCAGCGGTGACACAGGGCTGAGTACAGATACGCAGTATTTT	CASSGDTGLSTDTQYF
TRBD1	15	-	TRBV5-1	TRBJ2-7	TGCGCCAGCAGCCCAGGGACAGGGGGTCCTTACGAGCAGTACTTC	CASSPGTGGPYEQYF
-	14	-	TRBV27	TRBJ2-3	TGTGCCAGCAGTCCGAGGAGGGGCACAGATACGCAGTATTTT	CASSPRRGTDTQYF
-	14	-	TRBV30	TRBJ2-3	TGTGCCTGGAGTTGGGGAGGTAGCACAGATACGCAGTATTTT	CAWSWGGSTDTQYF
TRBD2	17	-	TRBV29-1	TRBJ2-7	TGCAGCGTTCAGACCTACTCCGGGACTAGCGGTACCTACGAGCAGTACTTC	CSVQTYSGTSGTYEQYF
-	16	-	TRBV30	TRBJ2-7	TGTGCCTGGAGTGTTACGGGAGTGCTGGATTCCTACGAGCAGTACTTC	CAWSVTGVLDSYEQYF
-	14	-	TRBV21-1	TRBJ1-1	TGTGCCAGCAGCAAAGGCCCGGGGAACACTGAAGCTTTCTTT	CASSKGPGNTEAFF
-	15	-	TRBV27	TRBJ2-5	TGTGCCAGCAGTTTCTTTGAAACTTCCCAAGAGACCCAGTACTTC	CASSFFETSQETQYF
-	14	-	TRBV2	TRBJ1-2	TGTGCCAGCAGTCCCCGGGAGGGGGGGTATGGCTACACCTTC	CASSPREGGYGYTF
-	13	few	TRBV7-7	TRBJ1-1	TGTGCCAGCGCCCTCGCGGAGAACACTGAAGCTTTCTTT	CASALAENTEAFF
-	12	once	TRBV5-1	TRBJ1-1	TGCGCCAGCAGCTTCAGGGAGGGTGAAGCTTTCTTT	CASSFREGEAFF
TRBD1	17	-	TRBV5-1	TRBJ2-6	TGCGCCAGCAGCTTCGGACAGGGGGCCTCTGGGGCCAACGTCCTGACTTTC	CASSFGQGASGANVLTF
-	14	many	TRBV5-4	TRBJ1-5	TGTGCCAGCAGCCTTGGGGGGGGCGGGGAGCCCCAGCATTTT	CASSLGGGGEPQHF
-	14	-	TRBV27	TRBJ2-7	TGTGCCAGCAGCCCTTGGAACGGAGCCCGCGAGCAGTACTTC	CASSPWNGAREQYF
TRBD1	15	-	TRBV6-6	TRBJ1-1	TGTGCCAGCAGCCCGCTCGGACAGGGTTTAACTGAAGCTTTCTTT	CASSPLGQGLTEAFF
-	15	-	TRBV9	TRBJ2-1	TGTGCCAGCAGCGTACAGGGGAGTTATTACAATGAGCAGTTCTTC	CASSVQGSYYNEQFF
-	15	-	TRBV3-1/TRBV3-2	TRBJ1-2	TGTGCCAGCAGTTCTATAACAGGGAAACAAAGTGGCTACACCTTC	CASSSITGKQSGYTF
-	16	-	TRBV7-9	TRBJ1-2	TGTGCCAGCAGCTTAAGCCCCCCCCGGAGGAACTATGGCTACACCTTC	CASSLSPPRRNYGYTF
-	15	-	TRBV2	TRBJ1-2	TGTGCCAGCAGGGTACAGTCTTTACTCAACTATGGCTACACCTTC	CASRVQSLLNYGYTF
-	15	once	TRBV18	TRBJ1-3	TGTGCCAGCTCACCAGAAAGGAGCTCTGGAAACACCATATATTTT	CASSPERSSGNTIYF
-	14	-	TRBV25-1	TRBJ1-4	TGTGCCAGCAGTGAGGCGGGAGATAATGAAAAACTGTTTTTT	CASSEAGDNEKLFF
-	14	once	TRBV28	TRBJ2-7	TGTGCCAGCAGTTTAGTCGGGGGTGCCTACGAGCAGTACTTC	CASSLVGGAYEQYF
-	19	once	TRBV19	TRBJ1-3	TGTGCCAGTAGGCTCACCCAGGGGTCTCGTTCCTTCTCTGGAAACACCATATATTTT	CASRLTQGSRSFSGNTIYF
TRBD2	17	-	TRBV9	TRBJ2-1	TGTGCCAGCAGCGTGGACTTAGCGGGGGGCCGGGCCAATGAGCAGTTCTTC	CASSVDLAGGRANEQFF
-	12	-	TRBV27	TRBJ2-7	TGTGCCGTTAAGTCGGAGGGCTACGAGCAGTACTTC	CAVKSEGYEQYF
TRBD1	16	few	TRBV19	TRBJ1-5	TGTGCCAGTAGTATAGATGGGACAGGGGGCAATCAGCCCCAGCATTTT	CASSIDGTGGNQPQHF
TRBD2	16	-	TRBV7-2	TRBJ2-5	TGTGCCAGCAGCTTTACCTCTGGACTAGTCGGGGAGACCCAGTACTTC	CASSFTSGLVGETQYF
-	15	few	TRBV5-1	TRBJ2-7	TGCGCCAGCAGCTTCCTAGGAGATGACTCCTACGAGCAGTACTTC	CASSFLGDDSYEQYF
TRBD1	15	-	TRBV5-1	TRBJ1-4	TGCGCCAGCAGCGTAACAGGGGCCAGTAATGAAAAACTGTTTTTT	CASSVTGASNEKLFF
-	13	-	TRBV3-1/TRBV3-2	TRBJ1-2	TGTGCCAGCAGCCTCGACCGAGGCTATGGCTACACCTTC	CASSLDRGYGYTF
TRBD1	16	once	TRBV5-1	TRBJ2-2	TGCGCCAGCAGCTTGGAAGGACAGGTGAACACCGGGGAGCTGTTTTTT	CASSLEGQVNTGELFF
TRBD1	15	-	TRBV6-1	TRBJ1-1	TGTGCCAGCAGTGAGGGGGACAGGAGGAACACTGAAGCTTTCTTT	CASSEGDRRNTEAFF
-	14	-	TRBV7-2	TRBJ2-1	TGTGCCAGCAGCTTAGGGCCTCGGGGCAATGAGCAGTTCTTC	CASSLGPRGNEQFF
TRBD2	16	-	TRBV10-2	TRBJ2-5	TGCGCCAGCAGTGAGTCGTCGGCGGGGGGGCAAGAGACCCAGTACTTC	CASSESSAGGQETQYF